What follows are 20 T cell receptor beta chains derived from one specimen sequenced in a study of T cells in localized non-small cell lung cancer. The assay was immunoSEQ multiplex PCR, and TCRdb's table has in-frame clones only and misses some. Here the sample spans some 140,000 clones, roughly 90% being singletons. The input for sequencing was peripheral blood, taken before any cancer treatment. These receptors originate from a female donor older than 55 with stage I lung adenocarcinoma.

As to this clone: Other DNA sequences from this sample encode an identical CDR3 as well. The V call is TRBV5-1, the J call TRBJ2-5; 16 nucleotides match TRBD2. Germline CDR1 is SGHRS and CDR2 is YFSETQ. V gave up 3 bases and J gave up 2 bases; unmatched junction bases: 1. The CDR3 has 16 amino acids. The CDR3 loop is CASSSGLAGGQETQYF. In DNA form, the CDR3 reads TGCGCCAGCAGCTCGGGACTAGCGGGAGGGCAAGAGACCCAGTACTTC.

This clone was seen more than once but under ten times. The chain has TRBV11-2 and TRBJ1-1, with unresolved D. Germline assignment: CDR1 SGHAT and CDR2 FQNNGV. This CDR3 has 12 residues. Trimming took 3 bases from V and 8 from J, leaving 10 bases between them. CDR3 DNA sequence: TGTGCCAGCAGCTTGTCGGGGATCGAAGCTTTCTTT. The encoded protein is CASSLSGIEAFF.

This clone occurred a few times. The chain uses TRBV6-6 and TRBJ2-3; 7 nucleotides line up with TRBD1. Unmatched junction bases numbered 10, after V lost 7 bases and J lost 0 bases. This CDR3 region has 16 residues. Per germline, CDR1 MNHNY and CDR2 SVGAGI (reference sequence). The CDR3 bases are TGTGCCAGCACGGACACGGGACAGACTAGCACAGATACGCAGTATTTT. Protein product: CASTDTGQTSTDTQYF.

The V call is TRBV28, the J call TRBJ2-2; D unresolved. CDR1 and CDR2 (germline): MDHEN, SYDVKM. This CDR3 has 12 residues. DNA for the CDR3: TGTGCTTCTCTCCCGGGCACCGGGGAGCTGTTTTTT. It codes for CASLPGTGELFF.

The rearrangement joins TRBV27 to TRBJ2-3; the D gene is possibly TRBD2 (5 bases). This CDR3 has 13 residues. Trimming left V 6 bases short and J 6 bases short, with 13 bases between. The germline CDR1 and CDR2 sequences are MNHEY and SMNVEV (reference sequence). CDR3 loop: CASSPQRRDTQYF. CDR3 nucleotides: TGTGCCAGCAGCCCCCAAAGGAGGGATACGCAGTATTTT.

The chain uses TRBV5-4 and TRBJ2-1; D is unclear. The V gene lost 1 base and the J gene lost 8 bases, with 4 bases spanning the gap. The CDR3 runs to 11 residues. The germline CDR1 and CDR2 sequences are SGHNT and YYREEE (reference sequence). Here the CDR3 DNA reads TGTGCCAGCAGCTTGAGGGATGAGCAGTTCTTC. Its protein product is CASSLRDEQFF.

The chain is built from TRBV28 and TRBJ2-1; TRBD2 matches 12 bases. V dropped 6 bases and J dropped 0; count of bases not matched to a gene: 12. This CDR3 is built from 19 residues. Per the germline V gene, CDR1 is MDHEN and CDR2 is SYDVKM. CDR3 coding DNA: TGTGCCAGCAGGGCCGGGACTAGCGGGTTTGGGTCCTCCTACAATGAGCAGTTCTTC. Protein: CASRAGTSGFGSSYNEQFF.

This chain uses TRBV30 with TRBJ2-7, with a weak D call TRBD2 (6 bases). Germline CDR1 and CDR2: GTSNPN and SVGIG (reference sequence). This CDR3 contains 14 residues. The V end lost 3 bases, the J end lost 6 bases, and 18 bases lay between the germline ends. CDR3 in amino acids: CAWRSRDLGIEQYF. CDR3 bases: TGTGCCTGGAGGAGTAGGGACTTGGGTATCGAGCAGTACTTC.

The chain is built from TRBV7-3 and TRBJ1-5; 7 bases match TRBD1. This CDR3 has 17 residues. Germline V lookup: CDR1 SGHTA, CDR2 FQGTGA. Losses at the gene ends were 1 base for V and 4 bases for J; bases not matched to a gene: 10. CDR3 protein: CASSLRPDRRENQPQHF. Here the CDR3 DNA reads TGTGCCAGCAGCTTAAGGCCGGACAGGCGGGAAAATCAGCCCCAGCATTTT. Full variable domain (rest looked up from reference TRBV7-3 and TRBJ1-5): GAGVSQTPSNKVTEKGKYVELRCDPISGHTALYWYRQSLGQGPEFLIYFQGTGAADDSGLPNDRFFAVRPEGSVSTLKIQRTERGDSAVYLCASSLRPDRRENQPQHFGDGTRLSIL.

The chain joins TRBV15 to TRBJ2-5, with 9 bases lining up with TRBD1. From germline, CDR1 is LNHNV and CDR2 YYDKDF (reference sequence). Losses at the gene ends were 0 bases for V and 9 bases for J; bases not matched to a gene: 17. This CDR3 is built from 18 residues. The CDR3 nucleotides read TGTGCCACCAGCAGAGATAAGTATACAGGGGGCGCGAGAGGGGCCCAGTACTTC. Translation gives CATSRDKYTGGARGAQYF. Variable domain in full (rest from reference TRBV15 and TRBJ2-5): DAMVIQNPRYQVTQFGKPVTLSCSQTLNHNVMYWYQQKSSQAPKLLFHYYDKDFNNEADTPDNFQSRRPNTSFCFLDIRSPGLGDTAMYLCATSRDKYTGGARGAQYFGPGTRLLVL.

The chain joins TRBV7-8 to TRBJ2-7; 14 nucleotides match TRBD2. The CDR3 length is 17 residues. Germline CDR1 and CDR2: SGHVS and FQNEAQ. J was trimmed by 3 bases and V by 3 bases; bases with no gene match: 7. CDR3 region: CASSFGLAGGRSYEQYF. CDR3 nucleotide sequence: TGTGCCAGCAGCTTCGGACTAGCGGGAGGACGTAGCTACGAGCAGTACTTC.

This chain uses TRBV2 with TRBJ1-4; D is unclear. CDR3 length: 15 residues. V lost 2 bases, J lost 5 bases, and 12 bases lay in between. Germline V gene lookup returns CDR1 SNHLY and CDR2 FYNNEI. The CDR3 DNA is TGTGCCAGCAGTGAACTTACGAAGAGAAATGAAAAACTGTTTTTT. Protein product: CASSELTKRNEKLFF.

This chain uses TRBV5-8 with TRBJ2-7; D not resolved. CDR1 and CDR2 (germline): SGHTS, YDEGEE. CDR3 length equals 10 residues. Trimming removed 2 bases at V and 7 bases at J, with 4 bases between. CDR3 region: CASSFEEQYF. Written as DNA, the CDR3 is TGTGCCAGCAGCTTTGAAGAGCAGTACTTC.

In its sample, this clone was seen once. The chain couples TRBV30 to TRBJ2-2; D possibly corresponds to TRBD2 (5 bases). The CDR3 runs to 12 residues. Germline lookup yields CDR1 GTSNPN and CDR2 SVGIG (reference sequence). V lost 5 bases and J lost 3, with 7 bases in between. The CDR3 bases are TGTGCCTGGGTGGAGGACACCGGGGAGCTGTTTTTT. This sequence encodes CAWVEDTGELFF.

The V gene is TRBV29-1, the J gene TRBJ1-1; no clear D. The V gene lost 4 bases and the J gene lost 6 bases, with 9 bases spanning the gap. Germline CDR1 SQVTM, CDR2 ANQGSEA. This CDR3 spans 11 amino acids. The CDR3 sequence: CSVGGGAEAFF. Written as DNA, the CDR3 is TGCAGCGTTGGGGGAGGCGCTGAAGCTTTCTTT.

Here the CDR3 DNA reads TGTGCCAGTAGGGTGGGAATAGGCAATGAGCAGTTCTTC. As protein: CASRVGIGNEQFF. J is TRBJ2-1 and V is TRBV19; D ambiguous. The germline gives CDR1 LNHDA, CDR2 SQIVND (reference sequence). The CDR3 contains 13 residues. V lost 6 bases and J lost 6, with 12 bases in between.

The chain links TRBV7-9 to TRBJ1-3; D unclear. The CDR3 is 16 residues long. Trimming pared 4 bases from V and 1 base from J, leaving 14 bases between. Germline assignment: CDR1 SEHNR and CDR2 FQNEAQ (reference sequence). CDR3 residues: CASSSGPVSSGNTIYF. In DNA form, the CDR3 reads TGTGCCAGCAGCTCTGGGCCAGTCTCATCTGGAAACACCATATATTTT. The whole variable domain, remainder taken from reference TRBV7-9 and TRBJ1-3, is DTGVSQNPRHKITKRGQNVTFRCDPISEHNRLYWYRQTLGQGPEFLTYFQNEAQLEKSRLLSDRFSAERPKGSFSTLEIQRTEQGDSAMYLCASSSGPVSSGNTIYFGEGSWLTVV.

The gene calls are TRBV7-9 and TRBJ1-5, with D perhaps matching TRBD1 (5 bases). V was pared by 5 bases and J by 9 bases, with 17 bases between. CDR3 size: 14 residues. Germline V gives CDR1 SEHNR, CDR2 FQNEAQ (reference sequence). CDR3 bases: TGTGCCAGCAGCCGAGCGGTAGGGGAGGGGCCCCAGCATTTT. Its protein product is CASSRAVGEGPQHF.

The chain couples TRBV5-1 to TRBJ2-2, with 9 bases aligning to TRBD1. V shed 4 bases, J shed 4 bases, and the junction held 5 bases outside the gene matches. The germline gives CDR1 SGHRS, CDR2 YFSETQ. The CDR3 consists of 15 residues. The CDR3 sequence is CASSLGQGSTGELFF. The CDR3 region has the DNA TGCGCCAGCAGCCTGGGACAGGGTTCCACCGGGGAGCTGTTTTTT.

In nucleotides, the CDR3 is TGTGCCAGCAGCCCCGGACTAGGCGGGGAGCCCCAGCATTTT. This codes for CASSPGLGGEPQHF. The chain recombines TRBV6-5 with TRBJ1-5; no clear D gene. The CDR3 length is 14 residues. The V gene's germline CDR1 is MNHEY and CDR2 SVGAGI. V was shortened by 6 bases and J by 8 bases, with 17 bases between the two germline ends.